Given below is one T cell receptor (beta chain) in context. Which antigen it targets is not known. Base-call qualities are not available, and no considerably larger clone is one nucleotide away. The sample is drawn from a study of shared clonotypes between healthy human individuals (dated by TCRdb to the early 2020s). Regarding the research as a whole: The cohort comprised two women and a few men aged 18 to 49 years. For each donor, three plates each were used for CD4 naive and CD4 memory, two plates were used for CD8 naive, and one plate was used for CD8 memory. To increase sequencing depth and limit assay-specific biases, TCR repertoire library preparation and sequencing were carried out by different laboratories using diverse techniques. Per donor, leukapheresis produced somewhere between about 0.9 and 9.5 billion PBMCs. Blood TCR repertoires of about five healthy adults were deeply sequenced to estimate repertoire size and the extent of clonotype sharing between individuals. The study at large found these results: Only blood was sampled, and tissue TCR repertoires likely differ from those in blood. Naive subsets generally had larger estimated clonotype richness than memory subsets did. Because the study included only a small number of donors, the genetic and exposure-history diversity represented was limited. Pairwise subsampling led to the expectation that sequencing depth would affect the degree of clonotype sharing among donors. Compared with non-shared clonotypes, clonotypes shared by all four sorted-subset donors had higher generation probabilities. Incomplete sequencing was indicated by rarefaction of sorted-subset datasets, despite the large sequencing depth. Across a few donors, approximately 4.9% of naive CD4, approximately 4% of naive CD8, about 2% of memory CD4, and 0.4% to 0.45% of memory CD8 clonotypes were shared.

The donors were healthy, HIV-negative adults with no recently reported acute infections or vaccinations. Only Caucasian adults living in Nashville, Tennessee, USA were represented among the donors. CD4+ T cells were enriched by magnetic negative selection, after which naive cells were positively selected on CD45RA and the negative fraction was taken as the memory subset. Blood was obtained by leukapheresis, after which PBMCs were separated by Ficoll-Histopaque density gradient centrifugation and cryopreserved in liquid nitrogen vapor phase. Analytical flow cytometry was used to check the purity and quantity of each magnetically sorted T cell population. Each sorted fraction had its genomic DNA isolated and then quantified by UV absorbance on a Nanodrop 2000c. The CDR3 covers 14 residues, taking in both the cysteine and the phenylalanine. The only DNA kept is the CDR3, 42 bases in frame from the first base. As encoded in the germline V gene, CDR1 is SGHTA while CDR2 is FQGNSA. V and J are truncated by 1 base and 1 base respectively, leaving an intervening sequence of 7 bases.

Using the deep immunoSEQ assay, TCR CDR3 regions were amplified from genomic DNA by multiplex PCR. Extracted genomic DNA from each cell subset was spread evenly across all wells of several immunoSEQ 96-well plates, with each plate serving as a replicate. For sorted subsets, approximately 190 ng genomic DNA, equal to tens of thousands of T cell genomes, was loaded into each replicate PCR. Purified libraries were quantified with a Qubit 3.0 fluorometer, sized on a Bioanalyzer 2100, and re-quantified with the KAPA Library Quantification kit. Each immunoSEQ 96-well plate was sequenced on its own single-read 150-cycle Illumina NextSeq 550 flow cell. The paper's data handling went like this. The immunoSEQ output contained only junctional sequences without quality scores, so filtering could not match that applied to full-length reads. To assign V/J genes and CDR3, sequences were annotated against IMGT germline references using PyIR, a Python wrapper for IgBLAST v1.9. Reads were filtered out if the reads had weak V/J assignments (E-value above 1e-6), no CDR3, stop codons, out-of-frame junctions, or ambiguous translated residues. V3J clonotypes were defined as sequences sharing an identical inferred V gene, J gene, and CDR3 amino acid sequence. To compute the percentage overlap between repertoires, the number of shared unique clonotypes was divided by the size of the smaller repertoire. Richness of each repertoire was evaluated using RTK rarefaction, the Chao1 estimator, and Recon v2.1 estimates of unobserved clonotypes. Generation probabilities were computed with OLGA for all TCRbeta clonotypes obtained by the gDNA method from a few donors. TCRdb mirrors the immuneACCESS table, restricted to in-frame sequences. Some clones are absent from its copies; in checked studies, under half trace to an unresolved V gene, and the reason for the others is unknown. From that table come the V and J calls and clone size; the DNA was used to work out D and trimming. The sample records 2.3 million or so clones, 93% of which are singletons. 0.3% to 0.4% of the sample belongs to the ten largest clones.

The sequence derives from a man between 18 and 35 years old in good health. Some clones in this sample may be carry-over from other donors' samples. Sequencing was done on a sample of naive CD4+ T cells from PBMCs. Per the publication, the cell subset or site label means: CD45RA+ positively selected. The V and J segments used are TRBV7-2 and TRBJ1-2; the D gene cannot be named for sure. The CDR3 region: CASSLDWDNYGYTF. The DNA sequence is given as TGTGCCAGCAGCTTAGACTGGGATAACTATGGCTACACCTTC.